These 27 T cell receptor beta chains were all obtained from the same sample, sequenced in a study of T cells in narcolepsy. The repertoire was sequenced with immunoSEQ multiplex PCR; TCRdb's copy has only in-frame clones and lacks some. The sample carries about 27,000 clones, around 82% recorded once. The specimen sequenced was CD45RA- memory CD4+ T cells from PBMCs. The receptor set was obtained from a human donor with narcolepsy.

The genes are TRBV11-3 and TRBJ1-2; D is unclear. Germline CDR1 is SGHNT and CDR2 is YENEEA. V lost 5 bases and J lost 2, with 6 bases in between. This CDR3 is 12 amino acids long. CDR3 in amino acids: CASSLQNYGYTF. CDR3 DNA: TGTGCCAGCAGCCTACAGAACTATGGCTACACCTTC.

The chain couples TRBV6-6 to TRBJ1-6, with 10 positions matching TRBD1. The CDR3 contains 15 residues. Germline V gives CDR1 MNHNY, CDR2 SVGAGI (reference sequence). Trimming at V came to 1 base and at J to 10 bases, leaving 4 bases not matched to a gene. CDR3 protein: CASSYLGQGNSPLHF. In nucleotides, the CDR3 is TGTGCCAGCAGTTACTTGGGACAGGGGAACTCACCCCTCCACTTT.

Only one count was recorded for this clone. The V call is TRBV4-1, the J call TRBJ2-3, with 8 nucleotides matching TRBD2. The germline gives CDR1 MGHRA, CDR2 YSYEKL. This CDR3 has 16 residues. V trimming: 0 bases; J trimming: 1 base; junction bases outside the gene matches: 3. CDR3 DNA sequence: TGCGCCAGCAGCCAAGATCAAGCGGGGGGCACAGATACGCAGTATTTT. Protein product: CASSQDQAGGTDTQYF.

Comments on this clone: Other DNA sequences of this sample code for an identical CDR3. In DNA form, the CDR3 reads TGTACCACGGACAGGGGGTTGGGGCGCGCCCAGCATTTT. This translates into CTTDRGLGRAQHF. This chain uses TRBV6-6 with TRBJ1-5; 10 bases are a match to TRBD1. This CDR3 comprises 13 residues. Germline CDR1 and CDR2: MNHNY and SVGAGI (reference sequence).

The chain recombines TRBV15 with TRBJ2-7; no definite D call. With 1 base removed from V and 1 base from J, the gap between germline ends came to 11 bases. Germline V CDR1 and CDR2: LNHNV, YYDKDF (reference sequence). The CDR3 loop spans 15 amino acids. CDR3 amino acids: CATSRGATRSYEQYF. DNA for the CDR3: TGTGCCACCAGCAGAGGCGCAACGCGGTCCTACGAGCAGTACTTC. The full variable domain, rest sourced from reference TRBV15 and TRBJ2-7, is DAMVIQNPRYQVTQFGKPVTLSCSQTLNHNVMYWYQQKSSQAPKLLFHYYDKDFNNEADTPDNFQSRRPNTSFCFLDIRSPGLGDTAMYLCATSRGATRSYEQYFGPGTRLTVT.

V usage is TRBV7-9 and J usage is TRBJ2-5; 13 bases fit TRBD2. The J call may be in error: the DNA end matches TRBJ2-7 better. The CDR3 has 15 residues. CDR1 and CDR2 from the germline V gene are SEHNR and FQNEAQ (reference sequence). The CDR3 sequence: CASSFMGLAGYEQYF. The CDR3 DNA is TGTGCCAGCAGCTTTATGGGACTAGCGGGGTACGAGCAGTACTTC.

A few counts support this clone. The gene calls are TRBV2 and TRBJ1-1; D ambiguous. CDR1 and CDR2 from the germline V gene are SNHLY and FYNNEI. CDR3 length: 11 residues. V lost 7 bases to trimming and J lost 1 base, with 4 bases between them. For the CDR3, the DNA is TGTGCCAGCACCGGGAACACTGAAGCTTTCTTT. Translating gives CASTGNTEAFF.

The rearrangement joins TRBV10-3 to TRBJ1-2; TRBD1 matches at 8 bases. CDR1 is ENHRY and CDR2 is SYGVKD in the germline V gene. The ends lost 7 bases at V and 8 bases at J; junction bases unmatched: 9. The CDR3 contains 13 residues. CDR3 bases: TGTGCCATCAATAAAGGACAGGGCGAGGGCTACACCTTC. It encodes CAINKGQGEGYTF.

The V gene is TRBV4-2, the J gene TRBJ1-3; no clear D gene. CDR1 and CDR2 (germline): LGHNA, YNFKEQ. This CDR3 contains 17 residues. V was cut by 4 bases and J by 1 base, with 17 bases left in between. The CDR3 bases are TGTGCCAGCAGCCTCCAAGGGCCGGGCGGGTCTGGAAACACCATATATTTT. It is translated as CASSLQGPGGSGNTIYF.

This chain uses TRBV7-8 with TRBJ2-1; the match to TRBD1 covers 8 bases. Germline CDR1 SGHVS, CDR2 FQNEAQ. CDR3 length: 14 amino acids. The V segment lost 6 bases and the J segment 5 bases; nucleotides outside the gene matches: 6. The CDR3, as DNA: TGTGCCAGCAGGCAGGGGGCCGTCCACAATGAGCAGTTCTTC. Protein product: CASRQGAVHNEQFF.

V gene TRBV5-5 combines with J gene TRBJ2-5; TRBD2 matches 10 bases. With 4 bases clipped from V and 2 bases from J, the junction kept 5 bases outside the gene matches. The CDR3 sequence is 15 residues long. Germline V lookup: CDR1 SGHKS, CDR2 YYEKEE (reference sequence). CDR3 nucleotides: TGTGCCAGCAGCGGAGCGGGGGGGCCACAAGAGACCCAGTACTTC. It translates to CASSGAGGPQETQYF.

The V gene is TRBV5-1, the J gene TRBJ2-5; 9 bases agree with TRBD1. The CDR3 is 15 residues long. Per germline, CDR1 SGHRS and CDR2 YFSETQ. V lost 3 bases and J lost 5; bases outside the gene matches: 8. The CDR3 loop reads CASSSLQGARETQYF. The CDR3 DNA is TGCGCCAGCAGCTCCCTACAGGGGGCGCGGGAGACCCAGTACTTC.

This clone appeared once. This chain uses TRBV5-1 with TRBJ1-1; no firm D call. Deletions cut 0 bases from V and 1 base from J, with 7 bases between. Per germline, CDR1 SGHRS and CDR2 YFSETQ. The length of the CDR3 is 14 residues. The DNA of the CDR3 is TGCGCCAGCAGCTTGGTCGAAGGGAACACTGAAGCTTTCTTT. Protein sequence: CASSLVEGNTEAFF.

This clone came up a few times. V gene TRBV5-1 combines with J gene TRBJ1-3; D unresolved. The CDR3 is 16 amino acids. Deletions cut 3 bases from V and 0 bases from J, with 13 bases between. CDR1 SGHRS and CDR2 YFSETQ come from the germline V gene. The CDR3 DNA is TGCGCCAGCAGCTCCGAGCTCACCGGCTCTGGAAACACCATATATTTT. This translates into CASSSELTGSGNTIYF.

This chain connects TRBV30 to TRBJ1-6, with D hard to call. The CDR3 is 14 amino acids. CDR1 GTSNPN and CDR2 SVGIG come from the germline V gene (reference sequence). V shed 0 bases and J shed 5 bases, with 8 bases lying between them. CDR3 in amino acids: CAWSVGQDNSPLHF. DNA of the CDR3: TGTGCCTGGAGTGTAGGCCAAGATAATTCACCCCTCCACTTT. The entire variable domain, with the rest obtained from reference TRBV30 and TRBJ1-6, is as follows: SQTIHQWPATLVQPVGSPLSLECTVEGTSNPNLYWYRQAAGRGLQLLFYSVGIGQISSEVPQNLSASRPQDRQFILSSKKLLLSDSGFYLCAWSVGQDNSPLHFGNGTRLTVT.

The V gene is TRBV19, the J gene TRBJ2-3, with TRBD1 matching over 7 bases. CDR1 and CDR2 from the germline V gene are LNHDA and SQIVND (reference sequence). Trimming took 4 bases from V and 3 from J; bases not matched to a gene: 4. CDR3 length: 14 residues. The chain's CDR3 is CASSTPTGTDTQYF. The DNA for the CDR3 is TGTGCCAGTAGTACCCCGACAGGGACAGATACGCAGTATTTT.

This clone came up a few times. V is TRBV30 and J is TRBJ2-5, with TRBD1 as a possible D gene (5 bases). The ends were cut back, 3 bases at V and 1 base at J, with 9 bases in the middle. CDR3 length: 13 residues. Germline lookup yields CDR1 GTSNPN and CDR2 SVGIG (reference sequence). The CDR3 sequence: CAWRQTVQETQYF. The DNA for the CDR3 is TGTGCCTGGAGGCAGACAGTCCAAGAGACCCAGTACTTC.

The gene calls are TRBV2 and TRBJ1-6, with unresolved D. V lost 6 bases and J lost 8, with 11 bases in between. Germline CDR1 is SNHLY and CDR2 is FYNNEI. The CDR3 extends over 13 amino acids. As DNA, the CDR3 is TGTGCCAGCAGCCGGACGGTGTATTCACCCCTCCACTTT. Its translation is CASSRTVYSPLHF.

Turning to this clone: An end of the junction differs from the germline gene, which may be a read error. The rearrangement links TRBV4-1 to TRBJ1-6, with D possibly being TRBD1 (5 bases). The CDR3 is 15 residues long. The V gene's germline CDR1 is MGHRA and CDR2 YSYEKL. The CDR3, as DNA: TGTGCCAGCAGCCAAGTAGCAGGGTCGAGTTCACCCCTCCACTTT. Translated: CASSQVAGSSSPLHF.

V usage is TRBV18 and J usage is TRBJ2-7; no firm D call. The CDR3 runs 12 residues. Per the germline V gene, CDR1 is KGHSH and CDR2 is LQKENI. The germline V and J ends were trimmed by 2 bases and 3 bases, with 5 bases remaining between them. The CDR3 loop is CASSPGDYEQYF. DNA for the CDR3: TGTGCCAGCTCACCAGGGGACTACGAGCAGTACTTC.

The V and J genes are TRBV9 and TRBJ1-2; D is ambiguous. CDR1 is SGDLS and CDR2 is YYNGEE in the germline V gene. The CDR3 consists of 16 residues. V lost 1 base to trimming and J lost 0 bases, with 13 bases between them. Written as DNA, the CDR3 is TGTGCCAGCAGCGTACCGAGCACCGGATCTAACTATGGCTACACCTTC. Amino acid sequence: CASSVPSTGSNYGYTF.

This rearrangement joins TRBV7-9 to TRBJ1-4; D might be TRBD1 (5 bases). V was pared by 2 bases and J by 2 bases, with 9 bases between. Germline V CDR1 and CDR2: SEHNR, FQNEAQ (reference sequence). The CDR3 has 15 residues. The CDR3 loop is CASSLTWGTNEKLFF. CDR3 bases: TGTGCCAGCAGCTTAACCTGGGGCACTAATGAAAAACTGTTTTTT.

This clone was observed a few times. This sequence joins TRBV19 and TRBJ2-3; D not certain. V was cut by 1 base and J by 2 bases, with 10 bases left in between. The CDR3 sequence is 15 residues long. Germline lookup yields CDR1 LNHDA and CDR2 SQIVND (reference sequence). The DNA for the CDR3 is TGTGCCAGTAGTATAGGGCGACGGCACACAGATACGCAGTATTTT. This translates into CASSIGRRHTDTQYF.

The chain employs TRBV7-2 and TRBJ2-3, with no clear D. Germline values: CDR1 SGHTA, CDR2 FQGNSA. V was pared by 4 bases and J by 6 bases, with 8 bases between. CDR3 size: 12 residues. The chain's CDR3 is CASSSRPDTQYF. The CDR3 DNA reads as TGTGCCAGCAGCTCCCGGCCGGATACGCAGTATTTT.

The J gene is TRBJ2-2, the V gene TRBV5-1; TRBD2 agrees at 13 bases. Germline CDR1 SGHRS, CDR2 YFSETQ. V lost 2 bases and J lost 9; bases outside the gene matches: 7. This CDR3 is 16 amino acids long. CDR3 in DNA: TGCGCCAGCAGCTTATCCGGGACTAGCGGGGTACGGGAGCTGTTTTTT. Its protein product is CASSLSGTSGVRELFF.

The chain couples TRBV7-9 to TRBJ2-1; D is possibly TRBD2 (6 bases). Germline V gene lookup returns CDR1 SEHNR and CDR2 FQNEAQ (reference sequence). There are 17 residues in the CDR3. V shed 5 bases and J shed 1 base, with 18 bases lying between them. In DNA, the CDR3 is TGTGCCAGCAGCCCCGGCGGGGCTATGGGTTCCTACAATGAGCAGTTCTTC. This sequence encodes CASSPGGAMGSYNEQFF.

This chain links TRBV6-6 with TRBJ1-2; TRBD1 agrees at 7 bases. Trimming took 0 bases from V and 1 from J; bases not matched to a gene: 2. The CDR3 is 15 amino acids. CDR1 and CDR2 from the germline V gene are MNHNY and SVGAGI (reference sequence). The CDR3 reads CASSYSGQSNYGYTF. The CDR3 nucleotides read TGTGCCAGCAGTTACTCGGGACAGAGTAACTATGGCTACACCTTC.